This T cell receptor (beta chain) was captured in a study of human T cells and chemical hapten exposure. General study findings and limits: The study found that PT1 expanded TCR counts correlated positively with patch test score. Expanded TCRs showed more large CDR3 clusters than pre-sensitization or healthy control sets.

MiXCR, applied by TCRdb to the RACE reads, yields one record per CDR3 protein. The data contain some 91,000 distinct CDR3 sequences, roughly 27% of them singletons. Documented time point: patch test 3, about 24 weeks after DPC sensitization. As to treatment: therapeutic diphenylcyclopropenone sensitization with weekly scalp DPC. The study extracted total RNA from unfractionated whole blood. With V trimmed by 0 bases and J by 8 bases, 10 bases remained unmatched. There are 16 residues in the CDR3. This clonotype came up a few times. The antigen remains undetermined. The source is a man aged 35 to 55 with alopecia areata. Some clones in this sample may be carry-over from other donors' samples. The sequences come from whole blood, collected in connection with sensitization to the hapten diphenylcyclopropenone (DPC). The chain is built from TRBV12-3 or TRBV12-4 and TRBJ1-1; 9 bases are a match to TRBD1. Written as DNA, the CDR3 is TGTGCCAGCAGTTTAGCCCGGGACAGGGACCCCAGAGAAGCTTTCTTT. Translated: CASSLARDRDPREAFF.